This paragraph reports one TCR beta chain. Its antigen remains undetermined. The input lacks base qualities; no much larger clone sits a single base away. These data belong to a study of regulatory T cells in long-lasting Graves disease (dated by TCRdb to the early 2020s). A note on the overall study: Persistent Graves' disease was defined as antithyroid drug treatment for over 5 years with persistently positive TSH receptor autoantibodies. Peripheral blood TCR sequencing and RNA sequencing compared persistent Graves' disease patients with newly diagnosed Graves' disease patients. The study was registered as a clinical trial and conducted in China. A total of 33 samples underwent TCR sequencing: approximately 13 from persistent and some 20 from newly diagnosed Graves' disease patients. In the clinical cohort, patients with persistent Graves' disease had used antithyroid drugs for an average of about 9.3 years.

What the work shows at the level of the full study, not this receptor alone: Persistent patients shared more public clonotypes among themselves (2,741) than newly diagnosed patients did (approximately 970). Persistent Graves' disease patients showed lower TCR Shannon entropy and fewer highly expanded clones than newly diagnosed patients, suggesting clonal expansion. Preferential use of TRBV28, TRBJ1-2 and TRBJ2-5 was observed in persistent disease, whereas TRBV20-1 and TRBJ2-1 were favored in newly diagnosed disease. Sequencing and analysis were restricted to the TCR beta chain. The study examined only peripheral blood because the primary lesion, thyroid tissue, could not be accessed. As a limitation, the authors acknowledged that the small sample size may reduce accuracy.

The library was made by multiplex PCR. Reads for this sample came from an Illumina HiSeq 4000. To build TCR beta libraries, CDR3 regions were amplified by Arm-PCR using iRepertoire HTBI primers. Gel purification was performed on PCR products prior to sequencing. On the authors' methods: A total of 62 TRBV and 14 TRBJ segments were identified across samples and were used for gene usage analysis of CDR3 amino acid clonotypes. COPE and FqMerger were used to merge the filtered high-quality paired reads into contigs. BLAST was used to align contigs to IMGT TRBV, TRBD and TRBJ reference genes, and CDR3 was defined according to IMGT. Clonotypes above 0.1% frequency were classified as highly expanded clones. Shannon entropy was used to measure repertoire diversity, and the Gini coefficient was used to measure V-J evenness. A clonotype found in more than one individual was treated as public. TCRdb itself trimmed the public reads at Q25 with fastp, ran MiXCR and retained productive beta chains. Each entry merges the rows of one CDR3 protein and shows their most common DNA and genes. V and J calls and clone size were set by TCRdb, not the authors. The sample data list a few hundred thousand distinct CDR3 sequences, and roughly 25% of these were observed just once. The top ten clonotypes cover around 30% of the sample.

The germline V and J ends show losses of 3 bases and 5 bases respectively, and no gene match explains 19 bases of the junction. As encoded in the germline V gene, CDR1 is SGHRS while CDR2 is YFSETQ. Taken from cysteine to phenylalanine, the CDR3 has 18 residues. The retained sequence is limited to the CDR3, 54 bases, with the frame set at the first base. The intended sense of this specimen's time point label: persistent/refractory GD, antithyroid drugs over 5 years with positive TRAb. RNA was extracted from PBMCs in TRIzol for both TCR sequencing and RNA sequencing. Graves' disease was diagnosed according to American Thyroid Association guidelines. Patients for the study were recruited at an endocrinology department in Xi'an, China. Each patient gave around 9 milliliters of peripheral blood, collected in an EDTA anticoagulant tube. Ficoll Paque Plus density gradient separation was used to isolate PBMCs, and no additional T cell sorting was done. An Agilent 2100 Bioanalyzer and agarose gel were used to check RNA quality, while a NanoDrop 2000 measured RNA concentration.

This receptor was taken from a middle-aged woman with Graves disease. Donor details come from another sample of the same person, matched by shared clones. The sample was peripheral blood mononuclear cells (PBMCs), taken when the disease was refractory, from a patient treated with antithyroid drugs. The chain was built from TRBV5-1 and TRBJ2-7; the junction holds 8 bases that match TRBD2. The CDR3: CASSWPGYPTGGPNEQYF. The sequenced DNA: TGCGCCAGCAGCTGGCCCGGTTACCCCACGGGAGGGCCCAACGAGCAGTACTTC.